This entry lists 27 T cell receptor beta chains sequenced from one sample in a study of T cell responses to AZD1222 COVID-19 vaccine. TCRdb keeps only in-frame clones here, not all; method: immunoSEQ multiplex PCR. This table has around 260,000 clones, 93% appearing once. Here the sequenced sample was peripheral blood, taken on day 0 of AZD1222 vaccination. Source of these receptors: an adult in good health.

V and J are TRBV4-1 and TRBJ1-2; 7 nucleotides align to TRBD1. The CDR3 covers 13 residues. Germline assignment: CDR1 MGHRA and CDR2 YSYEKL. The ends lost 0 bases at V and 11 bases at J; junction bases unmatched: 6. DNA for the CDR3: TGCGCCAGCAGCCAAGACGACAGGGTGAGATACACCTTC. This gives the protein CASSQDDRVRYTF.

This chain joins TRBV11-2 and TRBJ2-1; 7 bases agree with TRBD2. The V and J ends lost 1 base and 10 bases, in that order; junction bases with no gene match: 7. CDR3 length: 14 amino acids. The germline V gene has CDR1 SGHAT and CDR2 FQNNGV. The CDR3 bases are TGTGCCAGCAGCTTAGGTGTTGTTAGCGGGGAGCAGTTCTTC. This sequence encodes CASSLGVVSGEQFF.

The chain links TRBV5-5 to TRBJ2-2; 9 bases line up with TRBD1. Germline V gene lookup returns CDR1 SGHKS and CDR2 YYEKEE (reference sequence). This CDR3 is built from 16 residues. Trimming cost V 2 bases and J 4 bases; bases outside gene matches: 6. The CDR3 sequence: CASSFLDRGSTGELFF. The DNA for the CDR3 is TGTGCCAGCAGCTTTTTGGACAGGGGATCCACCGGGGAGCTGTTTTTT. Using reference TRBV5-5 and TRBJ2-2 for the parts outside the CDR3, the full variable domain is DAGVTQSPTHLIKTRGQQVTLRCSPISGHKSVSWYQQVLGQGPQFIFQYYEKEERGRGNFPDRFSARQFPNYSSELNVNALLLGDSALYLCASSFLDRGSTGELFFGEGSRLTVL.

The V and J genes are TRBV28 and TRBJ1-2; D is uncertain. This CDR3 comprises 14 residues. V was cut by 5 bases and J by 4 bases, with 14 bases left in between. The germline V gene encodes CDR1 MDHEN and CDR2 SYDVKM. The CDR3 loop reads CASSQERRSYGYTF. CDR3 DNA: TGTGCCAGCAGTCAGGAAAGACGGTCCTATGGCTACACCTTC.

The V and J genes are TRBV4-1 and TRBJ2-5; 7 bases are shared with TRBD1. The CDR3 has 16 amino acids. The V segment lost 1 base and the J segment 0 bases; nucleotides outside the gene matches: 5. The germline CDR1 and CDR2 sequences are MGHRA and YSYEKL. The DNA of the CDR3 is TGCGCCAGCAGCCAAGGGCCGGGACAGTACCAAGAGACCCAGTACTTC. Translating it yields CASSQGPGQYQETQYF.

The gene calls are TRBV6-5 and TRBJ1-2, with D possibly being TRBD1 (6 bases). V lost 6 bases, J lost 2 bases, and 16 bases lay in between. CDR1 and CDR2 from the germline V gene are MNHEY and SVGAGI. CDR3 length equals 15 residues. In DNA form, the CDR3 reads TGTGCCAGCAGGCCCTACTCCGGGACAAACTATGGCTACACCTTC. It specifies CASRPYSGTNYGYTF.

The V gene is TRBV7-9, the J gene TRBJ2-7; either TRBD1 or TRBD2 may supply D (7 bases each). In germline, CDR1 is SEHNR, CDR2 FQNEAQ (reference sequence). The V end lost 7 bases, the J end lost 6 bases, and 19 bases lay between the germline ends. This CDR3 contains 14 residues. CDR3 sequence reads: CASTPGGDSGEQYF. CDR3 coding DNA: TGTGCCAGCACCCCAGGGGGGGACAGCGGCGAGCAGTACTTC.

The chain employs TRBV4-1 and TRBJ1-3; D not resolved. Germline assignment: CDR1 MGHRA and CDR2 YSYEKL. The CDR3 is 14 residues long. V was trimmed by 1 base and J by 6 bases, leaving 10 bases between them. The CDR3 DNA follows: TGCGCCAGCAGCCAAGGCGTAGTGGAAAACACCATATATTTT. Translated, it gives CASSQGVVENTIYF.

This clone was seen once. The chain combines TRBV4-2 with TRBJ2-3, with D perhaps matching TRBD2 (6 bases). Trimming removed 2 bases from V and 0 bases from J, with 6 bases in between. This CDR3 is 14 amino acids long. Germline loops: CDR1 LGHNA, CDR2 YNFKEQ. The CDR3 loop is CASSQRESTDTQYF. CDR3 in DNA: TGTGCCAGCAGCCAACGGGAGAGCACAGATACGCAGTATTTT.

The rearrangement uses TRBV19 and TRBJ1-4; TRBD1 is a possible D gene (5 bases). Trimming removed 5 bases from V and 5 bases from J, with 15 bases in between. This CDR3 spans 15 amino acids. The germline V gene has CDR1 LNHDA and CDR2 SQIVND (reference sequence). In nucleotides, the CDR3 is TGTGCCAGTAGTTTCTCCGGGACGGCAAATGAAAAACTGTTTTTT. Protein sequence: CASSFSGTANEKLFF.

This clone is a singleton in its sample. The CDR3 loop is CSVGGTTSGNTIYF. CDR3 nucleotides: TGCAGCGTGGGGGGCACGACCTCTGGAAACACCATATATTTT. The chain links TRBV29-1 to TRBJ1-3; D is possibly TRBD1 (6 bases). This CDR3 spans 14 amino acids. Between the trimmed V and J ends, which lost 6 bases and 0 bases, there was a span of 12 bases. Per the germline V gene, CDR1 is SQVTM and CDR2 is ANQGSEA.

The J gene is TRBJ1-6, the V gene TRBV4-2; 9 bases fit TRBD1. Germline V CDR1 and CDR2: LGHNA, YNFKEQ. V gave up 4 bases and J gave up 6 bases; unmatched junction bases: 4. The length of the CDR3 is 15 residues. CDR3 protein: CASSRDRGTNSPLHF. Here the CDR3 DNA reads TGTGCCAGCAGCCGCGACAGGGGGACTAATTCACCCCTCCACTTT.

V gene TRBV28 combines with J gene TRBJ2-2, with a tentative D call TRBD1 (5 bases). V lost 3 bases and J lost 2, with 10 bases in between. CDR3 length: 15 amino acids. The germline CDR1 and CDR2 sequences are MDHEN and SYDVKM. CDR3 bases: TGTGCCAGCAGTTTGGGGCGGTTTAACACCGGGGAGCTGTTTTTT. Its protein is CASSLGRFNTGELFF.

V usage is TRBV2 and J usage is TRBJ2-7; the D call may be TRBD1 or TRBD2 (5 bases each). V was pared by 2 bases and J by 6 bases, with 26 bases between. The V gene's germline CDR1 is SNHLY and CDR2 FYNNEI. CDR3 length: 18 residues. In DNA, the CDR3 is TGTGCCAGCAGTGAAACCCTGGATGGGGACGGAGCGTCAAGCGAGCAGTACTTC. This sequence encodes CASSETLDGDGASSEQYF.

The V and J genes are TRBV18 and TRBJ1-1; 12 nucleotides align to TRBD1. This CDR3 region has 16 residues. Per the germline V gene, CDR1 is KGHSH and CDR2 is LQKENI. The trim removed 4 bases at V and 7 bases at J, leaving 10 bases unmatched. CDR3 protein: CASSLHRDRGQGEAFF. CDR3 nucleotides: TGTGCCAGCTCACTTCACCGGGACAGGGGGCAGGGTGAAGCTTTCTTT. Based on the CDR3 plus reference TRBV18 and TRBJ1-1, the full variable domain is NAGVMQNPRHLVRRRGQEARLRCSPMKGHSHVYWYRQLPEEGLKFMVYLQKENIIDESGMPKERFSAEFPKEGPSILRIQQVVRGDSAAYFCASSLHRDRGQGEAFFGQGTRLTVV.

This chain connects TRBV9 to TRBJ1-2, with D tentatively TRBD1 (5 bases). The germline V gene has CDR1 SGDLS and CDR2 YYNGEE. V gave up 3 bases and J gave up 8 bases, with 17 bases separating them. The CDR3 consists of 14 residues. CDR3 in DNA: TGTGCCAGCAGCGCAAGGGACCCTTGGCGAGGCTACACCTTC. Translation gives CASSARDPWRGYTF.

In DNA form, the CDR3 reads TGTGCCATCAGTGAGTCTGAAACAGGGGACACAGATACGCAGTATTTT. Translating gives CAISESETGDTDTQYF. The chain is built from TRBV10-3 and TRBJ2-3; 7 nucleotides line up with TRBD1. Unmatched junction bases numbered 5, after V lost 0 bases and J lost 2 bases. CDR1 ENHRY and CDR2 SYGVKD come from the germline V gene. This CDR3 region has 16 residues.

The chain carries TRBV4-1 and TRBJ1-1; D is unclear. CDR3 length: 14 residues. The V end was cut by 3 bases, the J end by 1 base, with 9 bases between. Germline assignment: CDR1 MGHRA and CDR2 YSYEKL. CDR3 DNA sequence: TGCGCCAGCAGCCACCCGGCGGCGAACACTGAAGCTTTCTTT. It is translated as CASSHPAANTEAFF.

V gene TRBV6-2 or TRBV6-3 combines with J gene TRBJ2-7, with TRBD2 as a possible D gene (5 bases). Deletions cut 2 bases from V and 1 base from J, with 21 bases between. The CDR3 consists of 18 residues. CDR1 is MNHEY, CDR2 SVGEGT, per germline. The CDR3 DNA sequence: TGTGCCAGCAGTTACCTCATAGTTAGGAGGACGGGGTCCTACGAGCAGTACTTC. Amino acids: CASSYLIVRRTGSYEQYF.

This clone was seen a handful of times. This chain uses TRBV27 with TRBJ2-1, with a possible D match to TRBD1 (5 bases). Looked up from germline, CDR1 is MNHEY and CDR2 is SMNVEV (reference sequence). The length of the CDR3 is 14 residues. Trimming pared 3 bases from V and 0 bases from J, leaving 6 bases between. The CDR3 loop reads CASSLQGSYNEQFF. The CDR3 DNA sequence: TGTGCCAGCAGTTTGCAGGGCTCCTACAATGAGCAGTTCTTC.

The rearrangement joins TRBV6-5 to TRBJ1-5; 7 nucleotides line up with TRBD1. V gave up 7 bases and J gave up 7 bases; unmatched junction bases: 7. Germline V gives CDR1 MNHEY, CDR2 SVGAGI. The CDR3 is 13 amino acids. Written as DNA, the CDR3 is TGTGCCAGCACTGCGGACAGGTTGCAGCCCCAGCATTTT. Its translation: CASTADRLQPQHF.

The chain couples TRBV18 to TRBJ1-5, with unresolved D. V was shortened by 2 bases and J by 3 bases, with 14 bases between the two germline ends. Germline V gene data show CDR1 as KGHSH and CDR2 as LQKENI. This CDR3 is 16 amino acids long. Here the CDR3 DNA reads TGTGCCAGCTCACCAGGCCCCCGCGTATCCAATCAGCCCCAGCATTTT. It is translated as CASSPGPRVSNQPQHF.

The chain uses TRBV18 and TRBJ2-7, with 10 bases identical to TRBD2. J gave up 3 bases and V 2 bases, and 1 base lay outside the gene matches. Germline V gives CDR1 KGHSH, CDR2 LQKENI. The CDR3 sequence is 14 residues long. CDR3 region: CASSPIAGGYEQYF. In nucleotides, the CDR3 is TGTGCCAGCTCACCAATAGCGGGGGGCTACGAGCAGTACTTC.

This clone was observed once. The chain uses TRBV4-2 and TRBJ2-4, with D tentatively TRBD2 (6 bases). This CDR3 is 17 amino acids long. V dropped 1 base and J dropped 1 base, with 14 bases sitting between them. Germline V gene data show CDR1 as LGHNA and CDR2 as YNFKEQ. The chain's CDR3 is CASSQVVSGRAKNIQYF. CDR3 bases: TGTGCCAGCAGCCAAGTTGTATCAGGGAGGGCCAAAAACATTCAGTACTTC.

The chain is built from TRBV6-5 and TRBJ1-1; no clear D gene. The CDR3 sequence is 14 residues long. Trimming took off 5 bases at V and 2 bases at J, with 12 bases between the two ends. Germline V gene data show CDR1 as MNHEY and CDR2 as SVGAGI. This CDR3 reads CASSRQLLNTEAFF. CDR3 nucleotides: TGTGCCAGCAGTCGTCAATTACTTAACACTGAAGCTTTCTTT.

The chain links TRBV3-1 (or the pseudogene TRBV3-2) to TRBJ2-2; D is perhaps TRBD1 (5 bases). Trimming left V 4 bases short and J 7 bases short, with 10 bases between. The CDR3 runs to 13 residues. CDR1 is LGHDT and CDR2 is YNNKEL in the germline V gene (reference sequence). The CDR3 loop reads CASSLGVHGELFF. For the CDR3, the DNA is TGTGCCAGCAGCCTAGGGGTTCACGGGGAGCTGTTTTTT.

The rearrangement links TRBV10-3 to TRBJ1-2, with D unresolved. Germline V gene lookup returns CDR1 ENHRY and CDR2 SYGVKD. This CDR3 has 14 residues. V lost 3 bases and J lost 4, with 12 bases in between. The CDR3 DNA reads TGTGCCATCAGTGAAAGAAACCTGAGCTATGGCTACACCTTC. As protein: CAISERNLSYGYTF.